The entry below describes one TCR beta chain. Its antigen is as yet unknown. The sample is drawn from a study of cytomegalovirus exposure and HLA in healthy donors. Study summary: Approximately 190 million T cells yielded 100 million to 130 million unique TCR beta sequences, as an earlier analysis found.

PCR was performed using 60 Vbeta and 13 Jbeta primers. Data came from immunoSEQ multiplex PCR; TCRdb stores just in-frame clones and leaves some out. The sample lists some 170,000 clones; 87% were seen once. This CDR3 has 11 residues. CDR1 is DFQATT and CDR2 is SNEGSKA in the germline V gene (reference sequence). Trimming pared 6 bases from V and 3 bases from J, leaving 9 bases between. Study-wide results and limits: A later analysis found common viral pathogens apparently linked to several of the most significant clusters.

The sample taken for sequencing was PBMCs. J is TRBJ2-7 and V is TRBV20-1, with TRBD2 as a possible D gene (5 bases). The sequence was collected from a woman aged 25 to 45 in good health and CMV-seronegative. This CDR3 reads CSARGVYEQYF. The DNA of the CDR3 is TGCAGTGCCCGGGGTGTCTACGAGCAGTACTTC.